This TCR beta chain comes out of a study of OX40 agonist ivuxolimab in advanced cancers. TCRdb's copy holds only in-frame clones and misses some; the assay was immunoSEQ multiplex PCR. The sample holds about 23,000 clones, 80% to 90% seen once. Germline CDR1 is SGHVS and CDR2 is FQNEAQ. V dropped 2 bases and J dropped 8 bases, with 4 bases sitting between them. There are 11 residues in the CDR3. V is TRBV7-8 and J is TRBJ2-1; D is unresolved. This specimen was CD4+ or CD8+ T cells sorted from blood, taken in a trial of the OX40 agonist ivuxolimab. The sequence was collected from an adult with an advanced solid tumor such as melanoma, head and neck, liver or kidney cancer. The CDR3 DNA follows: TGTGCCAGCAGCTTATCCGATGAGCAGTTCTTC. Translated, it gives CASSLSDEQFF.